This entry lists 23 T cell receptor beta chains sequenced from one sample in a study of identical twins. TCRdb fed the 5' RACE reads into MiXCR, producing one record per CDR3 protein. This sample has 400,000 to 550,000 distinct CDR3 sequences; 13% to 15% occur once, and the top ten carry approximately 1%. The data also belong to a second study, concerning yellow fever vaccine responses in identical twins.

The sequenced sample consisted of CD4+ T cells sorted from blood. All receptors come from a woman between 18 and 29 years old in good health.

The chain employs TRBV7-8 and TRBJ2-7, with a possible D match to TRBD2 (5 bases). The CDR3 contains 15 residues. V was trimmed by 5 bases and J by 2 bases, leaving 16 bases between them. In germline, CDR1 is SGHVS, CDR2 FQNEAQ. The CDR3 here is CASSLTRGLTYEQYF. In nucleotides, the CDR3 is TGTGCCAGCAGCCTTACCAGAGGGCTGACCTACGAGCAGTACTTC.

The gene calls are TRBV12-3 or TRBV12-4 and TRBJ2-5; 10 bases agree with TRBD2. V was pared by 8 bases and J by 7 bases, with 10 bases of the junction left unmatched. The CDR3 sequence is 14 residues long. CDR3 sequence reads: CASALAGALGTQYF. In DNA, the CDR3 is TGTGCCAGCGCCCTAGCGGGAGCTCTGGGGACCCAGTACTTC.

This clonotype was picked up many times. CDR3 loop: CASSLSRSDTEAFF. CDR3 DNA: TGTGCCAGCAGCTTAAGTCGTTCGGACACTGAAGCTTTCTTT. The chain is built from TRBV7-9 and TRBJ1-1; D is ambiguous. CDR3 size: 14 residues. Germline CDR1 and CDR2: SEHNR and FQNEAQ (reference sequence). Trimming stripped 2 bases from V and 3 bases from J, with 10 bases between.

Ten or more counts support this clonotype. The V and J genes are TRBV12-3 or TRBV12-4 and TRBJ2-7; 9 bases agree with TRBD1. V shed 5 bases, J shed 6 bases, and the junction held 11 bases outside the gene matches. The CDR3 has 15 amino acids. The CDR3 loop is CASSPDNRGLGEQYF. CDR3 nucleotides: TGTGCCAGCAGTCCTGACAACAGGGGGCTCGGCGAGCAGTACTTC.

This clonotype was seen a handful of times. The chain combines TRBV6-2 or TRBV6-3 with TRBJ2-7, with 7 positions matching TRBD1. The CDR3 runs 13 residues. Trimming cost V 6 bases and J 2 bases; bases outside gene matches: 4. Germline V gene sequence: CDR1 MNHEY, CDR2 SVGEGT. The CDR3 DNA sequence: TGTGCCAGCAGACAGGGGAGCCCCTACGAGCAGTACTTC. This encodes CASRQGSPYEQYF.

The V and J genes are TRBV4-1 and TRBJ2-1; TRBD2 matches 11 bases. There are 17 residues in the CDR3. With 0 bases clipped from V and 4 bases from J, the junction kept 5 bases outside the gene matches. Germline assignment: CDR1 MGHRA and CDR2 YSYEKL. The CDR3 bases are TGCGCCAGCAGCCAAGAACTGGGACTAGCGGCTTACAATGAGCAGTTCTTC. Translating it yields CASSQELGLAAYNEQFF.

This clonotype has at least ten counts. The rearrangement uses TRBV12-3 or TRBV12-4 and TRBJ1-5; a possible D gene is TRBD1 (5 bases). V was trimmed by 6 bases and J by 3 bases, leaving 12 bases between them. The CDR3 has 14 residues. The CDR3 sequence is CASSLTVINQPQHF. CDR3 in DNA: TGTGCCAGCAGCCTGACAGTGATCAATCAGCCCCAGCATTTT.

This clonotype has only a few counts. The chain employs TRBV7-9 and TRBJ1-2, with TRBD1 as a possible D gene (5 bases). The V gene's germline CDR1 is SEHNR and CDR2 FQNEAQ (reference sequence). Trimming took off 4 bases at V and 4 bases at J, with 10 bases between the two ends. The CDR3 spans 13 residues. The CDR3 DNA follows: TGTGCCAGCAGCTCGCAGGGATCCTATGGCTACACCTTC. This sequence encodes CASSSQGSYGYTF.

This clonotype was found a few times. This sequence joins TRBV12-3 or TRBV12-4 and TRBJ2-5, with 8 bases lining up with TRBD2. Trimming at V came to 5 bases and at J to 0 bases, leaving 5 bases not matched to a gene. The CDR3 runs 15 residues. The CDR3, as DNA: TGTGCCAGCAGTCACGGGAGGGGGTACCAAGAGACCCAGTACTTC. Translated: CASSHGRGYQETQYF.

This clonotype occurred a few times. V usage is TRBV6-2 or TRBV6-3 and J usage is TRBJ2-5, with 9 bases matching TRBD2. In germline, CDR1 is MNHEY, CDR2 SVGEGT. This CDR3 comprises 14 residues. Trimming at V came to 4 bases and at J to 4 bases, leaving 4 bases not matched to a gene. CDR3 in amino acids: CASSWRAGGETQYF. CDR3 nucleotide sequence: TGTGCCAGCAGTTGGAGAGCGGGAGGAGAGACCCAGTACTTC.

This clonotype was found a few times. The genes are TRBV9 and TRBJ1-2, with TRBD1 as a possible D gene (6 bases). Trimming removed 4 bases from V and 4 bases from J, with 11 bases in between. Germline V gene lookup returns CDR1 SGDLS and CDR2 YYNGEE. The CDR3 consists of 13 residues. For the CDR3, the DNA is TGTGCCAGCAGCTACCAGGGGTCCTATGGCTACACCTTC. Its protein product is CASSYQGSYGYTF.

V usage is TRBV7-6 and J usage is TRBJ2-1, with D unclear. CDR3 size: 12 residues. In germline, CDR1 is SGHVS, CDR2 FNYEAQ. The V end was cut by 1 base, the J end by 8 bases, with 6 bases between. In nucleotides, the CDR3 is TGTGCCAGCAGCTTAGAGGACGATGAGCAGTTCTTC. Translating it yields CASSLEDDEQFF.

A few counts support this clonotype. A read error may account for a junction end that differs from germline. J is TRBJ2-1 and V is TRBV3-1, with 8 bases that match TRBD2. This CDR3 region has 15 residues. CDR1 is LGHDT and CDR2 is YNNKEL in the germline V gene (reference sequence). This chain's CDR3 is CASSRSGTLSNGQFF. DNA of the CDR3: TGTGCCAGCAGCCGTAGCGGGACCCTCAGCAATGGGCAGTTCTTC.

The chain links TRBV3-1 to TRBJ2-1; 10 bases fit TRBD2. Germline loops: CDR1 LGHDT, CDR2 YNNKEL (reference sequence). Trimming cost V 4 bases and J 7 bases; bases outside gene matches: 7. The CDR3 totals 15 residues. The CDR3 coding sequence is TGTGCCAGCAGCCTCCAAGCGGGAGGGCCGAATGAGCAGTTCTTC. Translating it yields CASSLQAGGPNEQFF.

The rearrangement uses TRBV18 and TRBJ1-6; TRBD1 matches 9 bases. V shed 6 bases, J shed 4 bases, and the junction held 4 bases outside the gene matches. The CDR3 spans 15 residues. Germline CDR1 and CDR2: KGHSH and LQKENI. The CDR3 spells CASSTGGIYNSPLHF. As DNA, the CDR3 is TGTGCCAGCTCGACAGGGGGGATTTATAATTCACCCCTCCACTTT.

CDR3 sequence (DNA): TGCGCCAGCAGCCTCAAGGGGAGAACGTCCTACGAGCAGTACTTC. As protein: CASSLKGRTSYEQYF. The rearrangement uses TRBV4-3 and TRBJ2-7; D may be TRBD1 or TRBD2 (5 bases each). Germline V gene lookup returns CDR1 LGHNA and CDR2 YSLEER. V dropped 4 bases and J dropped 1 base, with 14 bases sitting between them. CDR3 length equals 15 residues.

In its sample, this clonotype was seen many times. This sequence joins TRBV12-3 or TRBV12-4 and TRBJ2-4, with D unresolved. V lost 5 bases and J 0 bases, leaving 11 bases between the germline ends. The CDR3 is 15 amino acids. The CDR3 here is CASSPLQGAKNIQYF. CDR3 in DNA: TGTGCCAGCAGTCCCCTACAAGGAGCCAAAAACATTCAGTACTTC.

This clonotype was seen a handful of times. V gene TRBV20-1 combines with J gene TRBJ2-1; D is tentatively TRBD1 or TRBD2 (5 bases each). The ends were cut back, 5 bases at V and 4 bases at J, with 12 bases in the middle. This CDR3 is 13 amino acids long. Germline CDR1 reads DFQATT; CDR2 reads SNEGSKA (reference sequence). The CDR3 sequence is CSALGTAYNEQFF. As DNA, the CDR3 is TGCAGTGCTCTTGGGACGGCATACAATGAGCAGTTCTTC.

This clonotype was seen only a few times. The rearrangement uses TRBV12-3 or TRBV12-4 and TRBJ2-2; perhaps TRBD2 as D (7 bases). This CDR3 contains 15 residues. V lost 5 bases to trimming and J lost 4 bases, with 14 bases between them. CDR3 DNA: TGTGCCAGCAGTGTACAGGGCGGGGGCACCGGGGAGCTGTTTTTT. This translates into CASSVQGGGTGELFF.

The rearrangement joins TRBV29-1 to TRBJ2-6, with 12 bases aligning to TRBD1. Trimming cost V 7 bases and J 3 bases; bases outside gene matches: 10. Looked up from germline, CDR1 is SQVTM and CDR2 is ANQGSEA. The CDR3 has 17 residues. The CDR3 DNA follows: TGCAGCGCTTTACCGGGACAGGGGGCGGGTGGGGCCAACGTCCTGACTTTC. This encodes CSALPGQGAGGANVLTF.

The chain employs TRBV5-1 and TRBJ2-7; 10 nucleotides align to TRBD1. There are 14 residues in the CDR3. After removal of 4 bases from V and 6 bases from J, the junction contained 7 bases not matched to a gene. Per the germline V gene, CDR1 is SGHRS and CDR2 is YFSETQ. The CDR3 sequence is CASSMTGGPSEQYF. As DNA, the CDR3 is TGCGCCAGCAGCATGACAGGGGGCCCCTCCGAGCAGTACTTC.

The chain employs TRBV27 and TRBJ2-7; 7 positions match TRBD1. Germline CDR1 is MNHEY and CDR2 is SMNVEV (reference sequence). This CDR3 has 13 residues. The V and J ends lost 4 bases and 5 bases, in that order; junction bases with no gene match: 5. The CDR3 nucleotides are TGTGCCAGCAGTTGGACAGGAAGAGACGAGCAGTACTTC. Translation: CASSWTGRDEQYF.

This clonotype was detected only a few times. The rearrangement uses TRBV28 and TRBJ2-7; the D gene is possibly TRBD1 (6 bases). The CDR3 is 15 residues long. Trimming removed 1 base at V and 0 bases at J, with 10 bases between. Germline CDR1 and CDR2: MDHEN and SYDVKM. Written as DNA, the CDR3 is TGTGCCAGCAGTTTATCCGACAGGTCCTCCTACGAGCAGTACTTC. It codes for CASSLSDRSSYEQYF.